The 11 T cell receptor beta chains below come from one sample, sequenced in a study of cytomegalovirus exposure and HLA in healthy donors. This table comes from immunoSEQ multiplex PCR, and its TCRdb copy is limited to in-frame clones, with some not included. The table lists roughly 250,000 clones, 85% to 90% of them singletons. Sequencing was carried out using PBMCs. The origin of the receptors is a man aged 18 to 30 in good health and CMV-seronegative.

The V and J genes are TRBV6-6 and TRBJ2-7, with D unclear. Germline V gene lookup returns CDR1 MNHNY and CDR2 SVGAGI (reference sequence). The CDR3 has 14 residues. V was cut by 6 bases and J by 5 bases, with 17 bases left in between. The CDR3 sequence is CASRITTLGNEQYF. The CDR3 region has the DNA TGTGCCAGCAGAATAACCACCCTTGGCAACGAGCAGTACTTC.

The chain couples TRBV25-1 to TRBJ2-7, with 7 bases matching TRBD1. Trimming removed 5 bases from V and 0 bases from J; junction bases left unmatched: 7. Per the germline V gene, CDR1 is MGHDK and CDR2 is SYGVNS. This CDR3 spans 15 amino acids. The CDR3 loop is CASSKTTGSSYEQYF. The CDR3 bases are TGTGCCAGCAGTAAAACGACAGGGAGCTCCTACGAGCAGTACTTC.

This clone was seen at least ten times. This CDR3 is also generated by other DNA sequences in the sample. The chain couples TRBV2 to TRBJ2-3; the D gene is possibly TRBD2 (5 bases). Per the germline V gene, CDR1 is SNHLY and CDR2 is FYNNEI. There are 12 residues in the CDR3. The ends were cut back, 8 bases at V and 1 base at J, with 7 bases in the middle. The CDR3 DNA sequence: TGTGCCAGCGGGCGGGGCACAGATACGCAGTATTTT. Its translation is CASGRGTDTQYF.

This chain connects TRBV18 to TRBJ2-5; a weak D match, TRBD2 (5 bases). Germline CDR1 and CDR2: KGHSH and LQKENI. Trimming cost V 6 bases and J 4 bases, with 12 bases left between them. This CDR3 spans 13 amino acids. The CDR3 nucleotides read TGTGCCAGCTCCCTGGAGGCAGGAGAGACCCAGTACTTC. It codes for CASSLEAGETQYF.

Comment on this clone: This sequence may be a read error, since a much larger clone differs from it by one base. J is TRBJ1-5 and V is TRBV2; no clear D gene. V dropped 4 bases and J dropped 4 bases, with 8 bases sitting between them. The CDR3 length is 13 residues. Germline CDR1 is SNHLY and CDR2 is FYNNEI. As DNA, the CDR3 is TGTGCCAGCAGTGTCGGAGGGAATCAGCCCCAGCATTTT. Encoded protein: CASSVGGNQPQHF.

This chain's CDR3 is CASTWGTGYGYTF. In DNA, the CDR3 is TGTGCCAGCACGTGGGGGACAGGGTATGGCTACACCTTC. The V call is TRBV25-1, the J call TRBJ1-2; TRBD1 matches at 9 bases. This CDR3 has 13 residues. Germline CDR1 MGHDK, CDR2 SYGVNS. Trimming took 7 bases from V and 5 from J; bases not matched to a gene: 5.

V usage is TRBV4-1 and J usage is TRBJ2-7; 8 nucleotides agree with TRBD2. The V gene end was trimmed by 4 bases and the J gene end by 4 bases; junction bases not matched to a gene: 12. Per germline, CDR1 MGHRA and CDR2 YSYEKL. CDR3 length equals 16 residues. This chain's CDR3 is CASSPGGAGIMYEQYF. CDR3 bases: TGCGCCAGCAGCCCCGGGGGGGCAGGGATAATGTACGAGCAGTACTTC.

In its sample, this clone was seen many times. The chain joins TRBV6-1 to TRBJ1-6; the D is unclear. From germline, CDR1 is MNHNS and CDR2 SASEGT. Trimming took 4 bases from V and 14 from J, leaving 18 bases between them. This CDR3 contains 14 residues. DNA of the CDR3: TGTGCCAGCAGTGCGGCGGACGGGGAAAGATCCCTCCACTTT. It is translated as CASSAADGERSLHF.

V is TRBV20-1 and J is TRBJ2-5, with a possible D match to TRBD2 (6 bases). Germline V gene lookup returns CDR1 DFQATT and CDR2 SNEGSKA (reference sequence). This CDR3 spans 11 amino acids. Trimming took off 7 bases at V and 5 bases at J, with 11 bases between the two ends. CDR3 nucleotides: TGCAGTGTTCGGGAGTGGGAGACCCAGTACTTC. Its translation: CSVREWETQYF.

The chain links TRBV4-3 to TRBJ2-1; 7 bases fit TRBD2. Germline V CDR1 and CDR2: LGHNA, YSLEER. The CDR3 length is 16 residues. Unmatched junction bases numbered 14, after V lost 10 bases and J lost 2 bases. The CDR3 nucleotides are TGCGCCATCCCTAGGGATAGCGGGCGCACCTACAATGAGCAGTTCTTC. It specifies CAIPRDSGRTYNEQFF.

The chain carries TRBV15 and TRBJ2-3; 13 nucleotides line up with TRBD2. The CDR3 covers 16 residues. The germline CDR1 and CDR2 sequences are LNHNV and YYDKDF (reference sequence). The V gene end was trimmed by 5 bases and the J gene end by 1 base; junction bases not matched to a gene: 3. CDR3 nucleotides: TGTGCCACCAGCGGGGGACTAGCGGGACGCACAGATACGCAGTATTTT. Its protein product is CATSGGLAGRTDTQYF.